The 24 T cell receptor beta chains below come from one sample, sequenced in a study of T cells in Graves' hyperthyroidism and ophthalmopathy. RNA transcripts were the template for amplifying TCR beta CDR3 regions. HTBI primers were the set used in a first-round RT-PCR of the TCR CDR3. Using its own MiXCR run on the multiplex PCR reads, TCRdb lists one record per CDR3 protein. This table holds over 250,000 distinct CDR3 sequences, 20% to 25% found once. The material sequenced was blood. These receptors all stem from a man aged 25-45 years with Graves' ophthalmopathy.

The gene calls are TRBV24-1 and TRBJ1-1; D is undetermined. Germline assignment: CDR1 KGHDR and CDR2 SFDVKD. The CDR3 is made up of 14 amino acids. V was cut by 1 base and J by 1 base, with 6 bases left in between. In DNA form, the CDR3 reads TGTGCCACCAGTGATTTTGCAAGGAACACTGAAGCTTTCTTT. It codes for CATSDFARNTEAFF.

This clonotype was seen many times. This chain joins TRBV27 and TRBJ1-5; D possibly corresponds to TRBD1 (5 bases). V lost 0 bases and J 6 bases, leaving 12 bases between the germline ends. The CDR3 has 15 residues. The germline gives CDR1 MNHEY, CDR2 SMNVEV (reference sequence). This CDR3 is CASSLSVQGGQPQHF. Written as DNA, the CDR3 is TGTGCCAGCAGTTTATCGGTCCAGGGAGGTCAGCCCCAGCATTTT.

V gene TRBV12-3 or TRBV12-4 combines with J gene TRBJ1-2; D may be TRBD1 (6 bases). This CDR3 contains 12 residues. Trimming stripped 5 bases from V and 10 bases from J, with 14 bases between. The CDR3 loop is CASSPGGIVYTF. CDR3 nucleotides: TGTGCCAGCAGTCCCGGGGGCATTGTCTACACCTTC.

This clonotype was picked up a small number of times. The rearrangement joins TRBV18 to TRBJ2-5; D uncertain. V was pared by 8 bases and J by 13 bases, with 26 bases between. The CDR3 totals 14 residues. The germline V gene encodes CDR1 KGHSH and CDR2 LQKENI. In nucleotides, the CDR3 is TGTGCCAGCAAACCGAAGGGCACCGCCTTGGGTTTGTACTTC. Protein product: CASKPKGTALGLYF.

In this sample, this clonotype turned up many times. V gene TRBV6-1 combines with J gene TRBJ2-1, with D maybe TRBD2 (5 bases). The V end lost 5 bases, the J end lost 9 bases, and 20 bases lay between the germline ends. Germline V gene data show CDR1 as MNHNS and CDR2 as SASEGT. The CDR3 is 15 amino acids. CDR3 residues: CASSRQTRVAGEQFF. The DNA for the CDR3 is TGTGCCAGCAGTCGCCAAACTAGGGTGGCTGGTGAGCAGTTCTTC.

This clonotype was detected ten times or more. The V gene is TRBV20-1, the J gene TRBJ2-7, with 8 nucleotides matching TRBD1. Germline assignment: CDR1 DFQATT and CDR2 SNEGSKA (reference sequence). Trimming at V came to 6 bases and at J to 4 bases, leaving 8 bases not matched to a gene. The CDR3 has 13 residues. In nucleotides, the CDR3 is TGCAGTGCGGCGGGACAGGCTGCTTACGAGCAGTACTTC. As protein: CSAAGQAAYEQYF.

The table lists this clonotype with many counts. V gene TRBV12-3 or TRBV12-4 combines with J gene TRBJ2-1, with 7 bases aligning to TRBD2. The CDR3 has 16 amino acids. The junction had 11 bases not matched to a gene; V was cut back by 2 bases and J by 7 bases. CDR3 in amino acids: CASSLWETSYRNEQFF. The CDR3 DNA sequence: TGTGCCAGCAGTTTATGGGAGACTAGCTATAGGAATGAGCAGTTCTTC.

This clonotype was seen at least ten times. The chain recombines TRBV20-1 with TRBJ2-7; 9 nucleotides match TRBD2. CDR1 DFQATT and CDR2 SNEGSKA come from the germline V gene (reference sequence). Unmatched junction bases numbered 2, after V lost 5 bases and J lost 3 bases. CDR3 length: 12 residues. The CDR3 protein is CSAEREVYEQYF. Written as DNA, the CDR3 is TGCAGTGCTGAGCGGGAGGTCTACGAGCAGTACTTC.

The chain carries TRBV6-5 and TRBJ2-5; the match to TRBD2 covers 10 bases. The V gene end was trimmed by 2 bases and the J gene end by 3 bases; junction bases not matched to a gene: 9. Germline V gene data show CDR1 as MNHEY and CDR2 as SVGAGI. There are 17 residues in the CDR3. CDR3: CASSYPLGLAGEETQYF. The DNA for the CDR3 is TGTGCCAGCAGTTACCCGCTGGGTCTAGCGGGAGAAGAGACCCAGTACTTC.

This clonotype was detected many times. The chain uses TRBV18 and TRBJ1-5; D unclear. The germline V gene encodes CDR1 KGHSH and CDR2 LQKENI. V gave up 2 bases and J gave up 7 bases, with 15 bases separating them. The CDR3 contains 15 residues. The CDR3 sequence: CASSPSARISQPQHF. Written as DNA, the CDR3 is TGTGCCAGCTCACCATCGGCCCGGATTTCCCAGCCCCAGCATTTT.

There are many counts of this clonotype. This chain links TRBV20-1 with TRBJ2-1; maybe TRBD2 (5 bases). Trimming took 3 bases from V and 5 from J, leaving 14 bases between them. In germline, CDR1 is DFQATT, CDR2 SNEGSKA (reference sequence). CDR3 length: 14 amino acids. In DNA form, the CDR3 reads TGCAGTGCTAGGGAAAGCGGCCCACACAATGAGCAGTTCTTC. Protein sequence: CSARESGPHNEQFF.

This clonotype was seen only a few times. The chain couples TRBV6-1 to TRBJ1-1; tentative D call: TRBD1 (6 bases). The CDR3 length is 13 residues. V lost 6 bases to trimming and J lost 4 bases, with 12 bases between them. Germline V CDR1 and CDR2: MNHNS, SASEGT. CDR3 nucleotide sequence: TGTGCCAGCAGAGACGTACAGGGCACTGAAGCTTTCTTT. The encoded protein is CASRDVQGTEAFF.

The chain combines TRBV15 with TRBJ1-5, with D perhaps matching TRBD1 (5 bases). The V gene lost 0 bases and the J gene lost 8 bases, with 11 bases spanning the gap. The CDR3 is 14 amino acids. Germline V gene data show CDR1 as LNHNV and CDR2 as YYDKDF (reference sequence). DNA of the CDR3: TGTGCCACCAGCAGAGATGGGGGAGTTAAGCCCCAGCATTTT. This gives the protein CATSRDGGVKPQHF.

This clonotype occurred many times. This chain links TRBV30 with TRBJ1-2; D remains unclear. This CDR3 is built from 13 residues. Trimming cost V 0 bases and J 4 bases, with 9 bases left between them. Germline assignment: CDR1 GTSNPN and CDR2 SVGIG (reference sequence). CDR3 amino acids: CAWSVEGIYGYTF. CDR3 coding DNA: TGTGCCTGGAGTGTAGAAGGAATCTATGGCTACACCTTC.

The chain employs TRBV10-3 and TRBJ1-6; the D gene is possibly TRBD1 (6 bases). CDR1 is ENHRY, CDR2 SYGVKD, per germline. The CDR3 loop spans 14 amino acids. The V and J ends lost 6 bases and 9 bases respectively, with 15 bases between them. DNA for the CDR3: TGTGCCATCAGAGAGGCGAGAGGGGGTTCACCCCTCCACTTT. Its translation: CAIREARGGSPLHF.

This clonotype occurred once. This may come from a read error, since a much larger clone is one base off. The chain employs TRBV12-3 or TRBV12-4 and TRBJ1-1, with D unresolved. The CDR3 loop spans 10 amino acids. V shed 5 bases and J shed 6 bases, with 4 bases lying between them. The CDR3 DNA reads TGTGCCAGCAGTCACGCTGAAGCTTTCTTT. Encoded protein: CASSHAEAFF.

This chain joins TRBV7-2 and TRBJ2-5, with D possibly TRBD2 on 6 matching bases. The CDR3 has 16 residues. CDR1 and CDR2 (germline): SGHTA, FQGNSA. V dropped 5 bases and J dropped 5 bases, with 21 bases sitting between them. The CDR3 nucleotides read TGTGCCAGCAGCCGCGGGACGGTCCGGAGATCGGAGACCCAGTACTTC. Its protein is CASSRGTVRRSETQYF.

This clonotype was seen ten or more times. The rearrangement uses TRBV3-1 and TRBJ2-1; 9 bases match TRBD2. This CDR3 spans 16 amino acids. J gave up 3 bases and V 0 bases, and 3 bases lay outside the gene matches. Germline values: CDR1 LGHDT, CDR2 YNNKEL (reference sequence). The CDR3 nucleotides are TGTGCCAGCAGCCAAGACCGAGCGGGAGGCTACAATGAGCAGTTCTTC. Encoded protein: CASSQDRAGGYNEQFF.

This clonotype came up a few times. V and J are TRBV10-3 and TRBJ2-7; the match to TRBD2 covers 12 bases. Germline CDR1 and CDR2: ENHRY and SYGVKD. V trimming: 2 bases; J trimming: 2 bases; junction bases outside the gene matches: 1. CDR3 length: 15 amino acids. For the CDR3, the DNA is TGTGCCATCAGTGAGCTAGCGGGAGGGCCCTACGAGCAGTACTTC. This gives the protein CAISELAGGPYEQYF.

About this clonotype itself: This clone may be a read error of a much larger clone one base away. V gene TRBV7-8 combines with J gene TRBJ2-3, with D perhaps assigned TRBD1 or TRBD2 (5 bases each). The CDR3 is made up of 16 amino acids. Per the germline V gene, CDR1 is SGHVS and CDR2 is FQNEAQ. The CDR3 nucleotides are TGTGCCAGCAGCTCACGCCCGGGACCAGACACAGGTACGCAGTATTTT. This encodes CASSSRPGPDTGTQYF.

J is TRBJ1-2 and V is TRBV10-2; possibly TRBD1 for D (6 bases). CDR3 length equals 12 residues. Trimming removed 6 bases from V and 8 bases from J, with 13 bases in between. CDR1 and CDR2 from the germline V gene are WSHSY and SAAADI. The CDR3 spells CASREGGQGYTF. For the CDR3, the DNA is TGCGCCAGCAGGGAGGGGGGGCAAGGCTACACCTTC.

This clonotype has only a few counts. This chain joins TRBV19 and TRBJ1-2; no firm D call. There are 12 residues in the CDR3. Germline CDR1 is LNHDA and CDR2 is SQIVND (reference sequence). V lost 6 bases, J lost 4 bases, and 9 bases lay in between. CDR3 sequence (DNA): TGTGCCAGTAGAGGATTTGGCTATGGCTACACCTTC. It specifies CASRGFGYGYTF.

DNA of the CDR3: TGTGCCAGCAGCCCCGGACACTTCAACAATGAGCAGTTCTTC. It translates to CASSPGHFNNEQFF. This chain uses TRBV7-2 with TRBJ2-1; possibly TRBD1 for D (5 bases). The CDR3 contains 14 residues. Germline loops: CDR1 SGHTA, CDR2 FQGNSA. Trimming removed 5 bases at V and 5 bases at J, with 13 bases between.

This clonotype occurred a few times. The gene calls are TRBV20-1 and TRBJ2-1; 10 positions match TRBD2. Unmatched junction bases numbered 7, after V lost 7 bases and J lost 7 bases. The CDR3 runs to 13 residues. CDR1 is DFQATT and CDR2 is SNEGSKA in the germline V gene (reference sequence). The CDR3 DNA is TGCAGTGTCAGCCCACTAGCGGGAAATGAGCAGTTCTTC. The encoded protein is CSVSPLAGNEQFF.